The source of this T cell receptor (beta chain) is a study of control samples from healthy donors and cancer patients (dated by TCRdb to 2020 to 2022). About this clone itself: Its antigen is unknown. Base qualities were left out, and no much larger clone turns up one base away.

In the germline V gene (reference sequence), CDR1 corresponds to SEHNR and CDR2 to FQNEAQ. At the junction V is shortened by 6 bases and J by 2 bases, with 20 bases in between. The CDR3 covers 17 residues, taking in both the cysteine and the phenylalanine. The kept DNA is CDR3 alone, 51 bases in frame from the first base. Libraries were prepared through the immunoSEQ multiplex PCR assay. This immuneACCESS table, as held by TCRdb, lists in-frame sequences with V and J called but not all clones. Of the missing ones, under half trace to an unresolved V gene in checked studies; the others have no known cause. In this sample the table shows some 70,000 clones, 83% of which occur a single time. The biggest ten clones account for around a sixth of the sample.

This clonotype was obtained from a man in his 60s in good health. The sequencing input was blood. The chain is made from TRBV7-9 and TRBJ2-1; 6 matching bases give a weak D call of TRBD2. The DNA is TGTGCCAGCAGACGATACGTGGGGAGCGGGCCCTACAATGAGCAGTTCTTC. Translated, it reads CASRRYVGSGPYNEQFF.